Listed here are 2 T cell receptor beta chains from one sample, sequenced in a study of T-cell memory formation after mild COVID-19. TCRdb analysed the 5' RACE reads with MiXCR anew, one entry per CDR3 protein. The table includes about half a million distinct CDR3 sequences, 15% to 20% detected once. Sequences were obtained from PBMCs or a T cell subset sorted from them (not recorded which). These receptors were obtained from an adult woman who had mild COVID-19 (a few samples of this study predate the infection). Cell type and time point are not known.

The chain is built from TRBV24-1 and TRBJ1-2, with a weak D call TRBD1 (5 bases). The germline CDR1 and CDR2 sequences are KGHDR and SFDVKD. The CDR3 has 15 residues. Trimming left V 9 bases short and J 2 bases short, with 18 bases between. CDR3 residues: CATAARSGTNYGYTF. CDR3 nucleotide sequence: TGTGCCACCGCGGCCAGATCAGGGACGAACTATGGCTACACCTTC.

This clonotype occurred a few times. The V and J genes are TRBV20-1 and TRBJ2-1; D unclear. Germline V gives CDR1 DFQATT, CDR2 SNEGSKA (reference sequence). CDR3 length equals 13 residues. Between the trimmed V and J ends, which lost 5 bases and 6 bases, there was a span of 14 bases. Here the CDR3 reads CSAPSSGFNEQFF. DNA of the CDR3: TGCAGTGCTCCATCGTCAGGTTTCAATGAGCAGTTCTTC.